Listed below are T cell receptor beta chains from one sample, sequenced in a study of T cell repertoires in cytomegalovirus infection. TCRdb reanalysed the reads using MiXCR and keeps one entry per CDR3 protein. Here the sample spans roughly 630,000 distinct CDR3 sequences, approximately 24% being singletons. Input material: CD8+ T cells from PBMCs. These receptors were taken from a human donor in good health (CMV status not recorded). Some clones in this sample may be carry-over from other donors' samples. Each CDR3 is given with its conserved first and last residue. Each record gives: CDR3 DNA, CDR3 protein, clone size, V gene, CDR3 length, D gene, J gene. The D gene is left open where the match is weak. Size tells how often a clone was seen (once, few, many) or the class of an expanded clone, and some rows leave it out.

TGTGCCAGCAGCTTAGGGAGGGGCGCAGGGGGCTACGAGCAGTACTTC CASSLGRGAGGYEQYF many TRBV7-8 16 . TRBJ2-7
TGTGCCAGCAGCCCGTCGACAGGGGCTGGGAGTGTCTACACCTTC CASSPSTGAGSVYTF . TRBV7-9 15 TRBD1 TRBJ1-2
TGCAGCGTAGGACAGGGGGCGAGCACTGAAGCTTTCTTT CSVGQGASTEAFF . TRBV29-1 13 TRBD1 TRBJ1-1
TGTGCCAGCAGCCCAGTCTTGGTAAACACCGGGGAGCTGTTTTTT CASSPVLVNTGELFF . TRBV11-2 15 . TRBJ2-2
TGTGCCAGCAGCCCACACAGCAATCAGCCCCAGCATTTT CASSPHSNQPQHF many TRBV7-9 13 . TRBJ1-5
TGTGCCAGTCCCCTGGGCAGGGTCCATGGCTACACCTTC CASPLGRVHGYTF . TRBV2 13 . TRBJ1-2
TGTGCCAGCAGCCCCACCTCGGGGATCAATCAAGAGACCCAGTACTTC CASSPTSGINQETQYF . TRBV11-1 16 . TRBJ2-5
TGTGCCAGCAGCTTGGCTGGGGACGGCTATGGCTACACCTTC CASSLAGDGYGYTF few TRBV5-5 14 . TRBJ1-2
TGTGCCAGTAGTATAGGGACAACATCCTACAATGAGCAGTTCTTC CASSIGTTSYNEQFF many TRBV19 15 . TRBJ2-1
TGTGCCAGCAACCCGAAGGGGACCACTAATGAAAAACTGTTTTTT CASNPKGTTNEKLFF . TRBV7-9 15 . TRBJ1-4
TGTGCCAGCACCTCCCTGGGAGGTCAGGGGAGAGAAAAACTGTTTTTT CASTSLGGQGREKLFF few TRBV13 16 . TRBJ1-4